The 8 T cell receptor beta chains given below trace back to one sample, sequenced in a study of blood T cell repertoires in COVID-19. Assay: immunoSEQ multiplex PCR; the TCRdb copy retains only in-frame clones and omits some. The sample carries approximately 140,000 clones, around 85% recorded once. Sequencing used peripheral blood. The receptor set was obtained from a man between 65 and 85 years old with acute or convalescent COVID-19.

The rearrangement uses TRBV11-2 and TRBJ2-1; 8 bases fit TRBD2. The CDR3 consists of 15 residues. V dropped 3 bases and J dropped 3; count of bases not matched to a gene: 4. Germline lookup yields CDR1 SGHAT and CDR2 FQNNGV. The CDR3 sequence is CASSLRAGDYNEQFF. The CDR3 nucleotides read TGTGCCAGCAGCTTGAGAGCGGGAGACTACAATGAGCAGTTCTTC.

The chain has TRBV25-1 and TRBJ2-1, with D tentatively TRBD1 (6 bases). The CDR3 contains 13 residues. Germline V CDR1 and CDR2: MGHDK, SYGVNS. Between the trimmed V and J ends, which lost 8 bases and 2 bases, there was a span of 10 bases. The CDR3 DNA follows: TGTGCCAGCCCGGGACAAACCTACAATGAGCAGTTCTTC. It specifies CASPGQTYNEQFF.

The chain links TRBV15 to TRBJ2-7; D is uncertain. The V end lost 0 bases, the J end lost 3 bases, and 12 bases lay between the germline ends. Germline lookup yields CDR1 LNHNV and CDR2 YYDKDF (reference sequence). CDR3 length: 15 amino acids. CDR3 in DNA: TGTGCCACCAGCAGAGATTATAACAGATACTACGAGCAGTACTTC. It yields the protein CATSRDYNRYYEQYF. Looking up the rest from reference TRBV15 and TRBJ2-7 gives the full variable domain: DAMVIQNPRYQVTQFGKPVTLSCSQTLNHNVMYWYQQKSSQAPKLLFHYYDKDFNNEADTPDNFQSRRPNTSFCFLDIRSPGLGDTAMYLCATSRDYNRYYEQYFGPGTRLTVT.

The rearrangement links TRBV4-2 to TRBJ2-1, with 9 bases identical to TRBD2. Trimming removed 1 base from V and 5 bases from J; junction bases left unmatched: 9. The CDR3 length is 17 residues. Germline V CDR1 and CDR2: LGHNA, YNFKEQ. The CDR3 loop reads CASSQGGGLAGHNEQFF. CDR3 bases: TGTGCCAGCAGCCAAGGTGGAGGGCTAGCGGGACACAATGAGCAGTTCTTC.

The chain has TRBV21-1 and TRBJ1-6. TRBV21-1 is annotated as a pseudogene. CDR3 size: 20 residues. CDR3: CASVPPGPSVRSSYNSPLHF. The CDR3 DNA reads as TGTGCCAGCGTACCTCCCGGTCCGTCGGTCCGGAGCTCCTATAATTCACCCCTCCACTTT.

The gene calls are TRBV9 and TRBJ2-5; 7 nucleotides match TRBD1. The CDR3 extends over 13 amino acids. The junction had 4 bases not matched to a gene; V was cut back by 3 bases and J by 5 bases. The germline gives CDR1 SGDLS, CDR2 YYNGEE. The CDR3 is CASSETGRETQYF. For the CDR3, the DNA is TGTGCCAGCAGCGAGACAGGGCGGGAGACCCAGTACTTC. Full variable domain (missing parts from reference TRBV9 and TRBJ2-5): DSGVTQTPKHLITATGQRVTLRCSPRSGDLSVYWYQQSLDQGLQFLIQYYNGEERAKGNILERFSAQQFPDLHSELNLSSLELGDSALYFCASSETGRETQYFGPGTRLLVL.

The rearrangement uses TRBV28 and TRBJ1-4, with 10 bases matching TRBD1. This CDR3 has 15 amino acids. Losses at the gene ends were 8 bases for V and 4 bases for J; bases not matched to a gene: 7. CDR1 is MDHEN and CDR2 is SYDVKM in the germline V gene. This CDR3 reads CASGLGTGDNEKLFF. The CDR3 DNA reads TGTGCCAGCGGCCTTGGGACAGGGGATAATGAAAAACTGTTTTTT.

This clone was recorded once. The CDR3 DNA reads as TGTGCCAGCAGCCTCAGGGATGGGGCCAACGTCCTGACTTTC. As protein: CASSLRDGANVLTF. This sequence joins TRBV7-3 and TRBJ2-6; tentative D call: TRBD1 (5 bases). The CDR3 totals 14 residues. V lost 5 bases, J lost 3 bases, and 8 bases lay in between. Germline V gene sequence: CDR1 SGHTA, CDR2 FQGTGA.